A single sample is the source of the 29 T cell receptor beta chains below, sequenced in a study of response to subunit inactivated influenza vaccine. TCRdb reprocessed the RT-PCR reads via MiXCR and lists one record per CDR3 protein. The table includes 530,000 or so distinct CDR3 sequences, approximately 24% detected once. This specimen consisted of CD4+ T cells sorted from PBMCs, obtained 4 to 6 days after vaccination. The source is a man aged 50 to 60 who received an inactivated influenza vaccine.

This clonotype was found a few times. J is TRBJ2-5 and V is TRBV6-6, with D perhaps matching TRBD1 (5 bases). In germline, CDR1 is MNHNY, CDR2 SVGAGI (reference sequence). V lost 3 bases, J lost 5 bases, and 10 bases lay in between. The CDR3 runs to 13 residues. The CDR3 region is CASSYQGGETQYF. For the CDR3, the DNA is TGTGCCAGCAGTTATCAGGGTGGGGAGACCCAGTACTTC.

This clonotype was counted only a few times. This chain links TRBV6-5 with TRBJ1-3; D is ambiguous. CDR3 size: 15 residues. Trimming stripped 5 bases from V and 3 bases from J, with 14 bases between. Germline V gives CDR1 MNHEY, CDR2 SVGAGI. The CDR3, as DNA: TGTGCCAGCAGTAACGGACCCACTGGTGGAAACACCATATATTTT. It is translated as CASSNGPTGGNTIYF.

This chain links TRBV5-1 with TRBJ2-3; TRBD2 is a possible D gene (5 bases). The CDR3 contains 12 residues. The germline V gene encodes CDR1 SGHRS and CDR2 YFSETQ. Trimming removed 2 bases from V and 7 bases from J, with 8 bases in between. CDR3 nucleotide sequence: TGCGCCAGCAGCTTCGGGGAAAATACGCAGTATTTT. Translated, it gives CASSFGENTQYF.

This clonotype was seen a few times. V and J are TRBV20-1 and TRBJ2-2; D gene ambiguous. Germline values: CDR1 DFQATT, CDR2 SNEGSKA (reference sequence). The CDR3 consists of 11 residues. This chain's CDR3 is CSAPGAGELFF. The DNA of the CDR3 is TGCAGCGCCCCCGGCGCCGGGGAGCTGTTTTTT.

This clonotype has a handful of counts. The CDR3 loop reads CASSLGAVATNEKLFF. CDR3 DNA: TGTGCCAGCAGCTTAGGGGCAGTCGCAACTAATGAAAAACTGTTTTTT. The genes are TRBV7-9 and TRBJ1-4; D not certain. The CDR3 has 16 amino acids. CDR1 SEHNR and CDR2 FQNEAQ come from the germline V gene (reference sequence). V was pared by 1 base and J by 0 bases, with 9 bases between. The full variable domain, its missing parts supplied by reference TRBV7-9 and TRBJ1-4, is DTGVSQNPRHKITKRGQNVTFRCDPISEHNRLYWYRQTLGQGPEFLTYFQNEAQLEKSRLLSDRFSAERPKGSFSTLEIQRTEQGDSAMYLCASSLGAVATNEKLFFGSGTQLSVL.

This clonotype was observed a few times. The chain is built from TRBV20-1 and TRBJ2-5, with D unclear. CDR1 and CDR2 from the germline V gene are DFQATT and SNEGSKA (reference sequence). The CDR3 covers 12 residues. Trimming took off 6 bases at V and 5 bases at J, with 13 bases between the two ends. The CDR3 sequence: CSASTTLETQYF. The CDR3 region has the DNA TGCAGTGCCAGCACCACTTTGGAGACCCAGTACTTC.

V gene TRBV20-1 combines with J gene TRBJ1-1, with D possibly being TRBD1 (6 bases). CDR3 length: 13 residues. CDR1 is DFQATT and CDR2 is SNEGSKA in the germline V gene (reference sequence). V was cut by 4 bases and J by 1 base, with 10 bases left in between. The CDR3 is CSAIPDRNTEAFF. The CDR3, as DNA: TGCAGTGCTATTCCGGACAGGAACACTGAAGCTTTCTTT.

Only a few counts were recorded for this clonotype. The chain employs TRBV19 and TRBJ2-1, with 12 bases fitting TRBD2. V lost 0 bases and J lost 10; bases outside the gene matches: 16. This CDR3 has 19 amino acids. The germline V gene has CDR1 LNHDA and CDR2 SQIVND (reference sequence). The CDR3 sequence: CASSIDLYIRTSGTGEQFF. CDR3 DNA: TGTGCCAGTAGTATAGATTTGTATATAAGGACTAGCGGGACGGGGGAGCAGTTCTTC.

The genes are TRBV6-2 or TRBV6-3 and TRBJ1-2, with 7 bases matching TRBD1. The J segment lost 7 bases and the V segment lost 6 bases, leaving 8 bases of the junction unmatched. Germline lookup yields CDR1 MNHEY and CDR2 SVGEGT. The CDR3 is 13 amino acids. The CDR3 sequence: CASRDDRVRGYTF. The CDR3 bases are TGTGCCAGCAGAGATGACAGGGTTCGTGGCTACACCTTC.

This clonotype was seen only a few times. V usage is TRBV14 and J usage is TRBJ2-3, with 8 bases aligning to TRBD2. Germline V CDR1 and CDR2: SGHDN, FVKESK. This CDR3 spans 16 amino acids. V shed 0 bases, J shed 3 bases, and the junction held 5 bases outside the gene matches. The CDR3 reads CASSQDHGRGTDTQYF. CDR3 nucleotides: TGTGCCAGCAGCCAAGATCACGGGAGGGGTACAGATACGCAGTATTTT.

This clonotype was seen repeatedly, ten times or more. The chain uses TRBV12-3 or TRBV12-4 and TRBJ2-2, with D uncertain. Between the trimmed V and J ends, which lost 3 bases and 5 bases, there was a span of 7 bases. The length of the CDR3 is 13 residues. The CDR3 reads CASSLVETGELFF. DNA for the CDR3: TGTGCCAGCAGTTTGGTCGAGACCGGGGAGCTGTTTTTT.

This rearrangement joins TRBV29-1 to TRBJ2-7; the match to TRBD2 covers 8 bases. CDR3 length: 16 residues. The germline V gene encodes CDR1 SQVTM and CDR2 ANQGSEA. V lost 4 bases, J lost 3 bases, and 14 bases stayed unmatched. The CDR3 DNA reads as TGCAGCGTTGTTCCCTCTTGGCGGGGGGCAAACTACGAGCAGTACTTC. It codes for CSVVPSWRGANYEQYF.

This clonotype was seen a few times. The chain combines TRBV11-2 with TRBJ2-1; D is uncertain. The CDR3 extends over 11 amino acids. Germline V lookup: CDR1 SGHAT, CDR2 FQNNGV. V lost 5 bases, J lost 10 bases, and 9 bases lay in between. CDR3 nucleotide sequence: TGTGCCAGCAGCCCTCGCAGAGAGCAGTTCTTC. It codes for CASSPRREQFF. Full variable domain (remainder filled in from reference TRBV11-2 and TRBJ2-1): EAGVAQSPRYKIIEKRQSVAFWCNPISGHATLYWYQQILGQGPKLLIQFQNNGVVDDSQLPKDRFSAERLKGVDSTLKIQPAKLEDSAVYLCASSPRREQFFGPGTRLTVL.

This clonotype has more than one count but fewer than ten. This chain uses TRBV20-1 with TRBJ2-1; maybe TRBD2 (6 bases). The V gene's germline CDR1 is DFQATT and CDR2 SNEGSKA (reference sequence). V was trimmed by 3 bases and J by 3 bases, leaving 12 bases between them. This CDR3 has 14 residues. The CDR3 spells CSASMSSVYNEQFF. The CDR3 DNA sequence: TGCAGTGCTAGTATGTCTAGCGTCTACAATGAGCAGTTCTTC.

This clonotype was seen only a few times. This sequence joins TRBV30 and TRBJ2-5; D uncertain. The CDR3 spans 12 residues. Trimming left V 4 bases short and J 3 bases short, with 9 bases between. Looked up from germline, CDR1 is GTSNPN and CDR2 is SVGIG (reference sequence). The CDR3 DNA sequence: TGTGCCTGGAATCGGATCGAAGAGACCCAGTACTTC. Translating gives CAWNRIEETQYF.

The V gene is TRBV4-3, the J gene TRBJ2-3; 10 nucleotides line up with TRBD2. V trimming: 0 bases; J trimming: 7 bases; junction bases outside the gene matches: 10. CDR3 length equals 17 residues. Per germline, CDR1 LGHNA and CDR2 YSLEER. The DNA for the CDR3 is TGCGCCAGCAGCCAAGATAGTAGCACTAGCGGGATCCATACGCAGTATTTT. Translating gives CASSQDSSTSGIHTQYF.

This clonotype was detected only once. This rearrangement joins TRBV7-2 to TRBJ1-5, with TRBD1 identical over 7 bases. The CDR3 loop spans 15 amino acids. Germline CDR1 and CDR2: SGHTA and FQGNSA. The trim removed 2 bases at V and 3 bases at J, leaving 4 bases unmatched. The CDR3: CASSLSGQINQPQHF. The CDR3 DNA is TGTGCCAGCAGCTTATCGGGACAGATCAATCAGCCCCAGCATTTT.

The genes are TRBV10-3 and TRBJ1-2, with D hard to call. The V and J ends lost 0 bases and 4 bases respectively, with 9 bases between them. The CDR3 is 14 residues long. The V gene's germline CDR1 is ENHRY and CDR2 SYGVKD. The CDR3 DNA is TGTGCCATCAGTGAGTCGGACGTTTTCTATGGCTACACCTTC. This gives the protein CAISESDVFYGYTF.

The rearrangement joins TRBV4-3 to TRBJ2-6; 7 positions agree with TRBD1. The germline gives CDR1 LGHNA, CDR2 YSLEER. The V segment lost 0 bases and the J segment 4 bases; nucleotides outside the gene matches: 12. The CDR3 totals 19 residues. The CDR3 is CASSQDHRRGGTGANVLTF. DNA of the CDR3: TGCGCCAGCAGCCAAGATCATCGGAGAGGGGGCACGGGGGCCAACGTCCTGACTTTC.

This chain links TRBV7-9 with TRBJ1-3; D call uncertain. The CDR3 covers 16 residues. The germline V gene has CDR1 SEHNR and CDR2 FQNEAQ (reference sequence). V was pared by 0 bases and J by 1 base, with 10 bases between. The CDR3 coding sequence is TGTGCCAGCAGCTTAGCCCCCGGACTATCTGGAAACACCATATATTTT. This translates into CASSLAPGLSGNTIYF. The variable domain in full, with the rest retrieved from reference TRBV7-9 and TRBJ1-3, is DTGVSQNPRHKITKRGQNVTFRCDPISEHNRLYWYRQTLGQGPEFLTYFQNEAQLEKSRLLSDRFSAERPKGSFSTLEIQRTEQGDSAMYLCASSLAPGLSGNTIYFGEGSWLTVV.

This clonotype was detected a few times. The chain is built from TRBV9 and TRBJ1-3; no definite D call. CDR1 is SGDLS and CDR2 is YYNGEE in the germline V gene. V dropped 4 bases and J dropped 4 bases, with 15 bases sitting between them. This CDR3 has 15 residues. The CDR3 region is CASSPRSYLGNTIYF. The CDR3 region has the DNA TGTGCCAGCAGCCCCCGTAGTTATCTCGGAAACACCATATATTTT.

This clonotype appeared a few times. The gene calls are TRBV12-3 or TRBV12-4 and TRBJ1-2; 7 nucleotides match TRBD1. The CDR3 is made up of 14 amino acids. The trim removed 3 bases at V and 6 bases at J, leaving 7 bases unmatched. DNA of the CDR3: TGTGCCAGCAGTTTGGTACAGGGGACGGATGGCTACACCTTC. Protein sequence: CASSLVQGTDGYTF.

V usage is TRBV20-1 and J usage is TRBJ2-3; no clear D gene. The CDR3 spans 16 residues. The V gene's germline CDR1 is DFQATT and CDR2 SNEGSKA (reference sequence). The V and J ends lost 3 bases and 0 bases respectively, with 16 bases between them. CDR3 loop: CSARAIAAPSTDTQYF. CDR3 sequence (DNA): TGCAGTGCTAGGGCCATTGCGGCTCCGAGCACAGATACGCAGTATTTT.

This clonotype was seen only a few times. The chain has TRBV28 and TRBJ2-7; D possibly corresponds to TRBD2 (5 bases). Trimming took off 11 bases at V and 6 bases at J, with 17 bases between the two ends. This CDR3 has 12 amino acids. Germline lookup yields CDR1 MDHEN and CDR2 SYDVKM. CDR3 loop: CAAESGPGEQYF. In nucleotides, the CDR3 is TGTGCCGCGGAAAGCGGCCCCGGCGAGCAGTACTTC.

The gene calls are TRBV10-3 and TRBJ2-5; D is perhaps TRBD2 (6 bases). CDR1 and CDR2 from the germline V gene are ENHRY and SYGVKD. Trimming cost V 6 bases and J 5 bases, with 22 bases left between them. This CDR3 comprises 16 residues. For the CDR3, the DNA is TGTGCCATCAGCGGCGGGGCTAGCTGGGATATTGAGACCCAGTACTTC. Translating it yields CAISGGASWDIETQYF.

This chain connects TRBV10-2 to TRBJ2-1; D remains ambiguous. Between the trimmed V and J ends, which lost 5 bases and 0 bases, there was a span of 11 bases. CDR3 length equals 15 residues. Germline V lookup: CDR1 WSHSY, CDR2 SAAADI. The CDR3: CASSWLFGSYNEQFF. CDR3 bases: TGCGCCAGCAGTTGGTTATTTGGCTCCTACAATGAGCAGTTCTTC.

The V and J genes are TRBV20-1 and TRBJ2-3; TRBD2 matches at 13 bases. In germline, CDR1 is DFQATT, CDR2 SNEGSKA (reference sequence). V shed 6 bases and J 5 bases; nucleotides not matched to a gene: 17. This CDR3 has 18 residues. The CDR3 DNA follows: TGCAGTGCCCGACTAGCGGGGGGCCCAGATGTTAAGCAAGATACGCAGTATTTT. It is translated as CSARLAGGPDVKQDTQYF.

This CDR3 is CASSPGDRGRGGELFF. The DNA of the CDR3 is TGCGCCAGCAGCCCCGGGGACAGGGGGCGAGGCGGGGAGCTGTTTTTT. This chain links TRBV5-1 with TRBJ2-2, with 12 bases matching TRBD1. V was clipped by 4 bases and J by 7 bases; unmatched bases: 8. The CDR3 extends over 16 amino acids. Germline V gene data show CDR1 as SGHRS and CDR2 as YFSETQ.

This clonotype was seen only a few times. The rearrangement links TRBV12-3 or TRBV12-4 to TRBJ2-7; D remains ambiguous. The CDR3 covers 13 residues. V shed 6 bases and J shed 0 bases, with 9 bases lying between them. CDR3 loop: CASRSTSSYEQYF. The CDR3 nucleotides read TGTGCCAGCAGAAGCACTTCCTCCTACGAGCAGTACTTC.